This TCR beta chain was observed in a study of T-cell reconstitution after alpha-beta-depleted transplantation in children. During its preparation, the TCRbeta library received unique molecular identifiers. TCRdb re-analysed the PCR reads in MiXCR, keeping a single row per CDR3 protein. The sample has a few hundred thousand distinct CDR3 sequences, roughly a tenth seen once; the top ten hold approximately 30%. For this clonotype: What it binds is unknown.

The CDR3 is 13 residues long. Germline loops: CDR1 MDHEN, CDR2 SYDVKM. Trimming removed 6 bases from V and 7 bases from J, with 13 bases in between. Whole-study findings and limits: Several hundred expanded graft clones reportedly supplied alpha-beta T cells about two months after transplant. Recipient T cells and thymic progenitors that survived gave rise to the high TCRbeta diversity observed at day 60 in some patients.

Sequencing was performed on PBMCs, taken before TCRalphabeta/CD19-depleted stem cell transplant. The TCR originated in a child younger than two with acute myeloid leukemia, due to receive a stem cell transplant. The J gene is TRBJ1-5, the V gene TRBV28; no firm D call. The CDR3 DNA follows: TGTGCCAGCAGCCTCCCCCTTGGGCAGCCCCAGCATTTT. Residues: CASSLPLGQPQHF. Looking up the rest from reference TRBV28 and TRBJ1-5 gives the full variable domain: DVKVTQSSRYLVKRTGEKVFLECVQDMDHENMFWYRQDPGLGLRLIYFSYDVKMKEKGDIPEGYSVSREKKERFSLILESASTNQTSMYLCASSLPLGQPQHFGDGTRLSIL.